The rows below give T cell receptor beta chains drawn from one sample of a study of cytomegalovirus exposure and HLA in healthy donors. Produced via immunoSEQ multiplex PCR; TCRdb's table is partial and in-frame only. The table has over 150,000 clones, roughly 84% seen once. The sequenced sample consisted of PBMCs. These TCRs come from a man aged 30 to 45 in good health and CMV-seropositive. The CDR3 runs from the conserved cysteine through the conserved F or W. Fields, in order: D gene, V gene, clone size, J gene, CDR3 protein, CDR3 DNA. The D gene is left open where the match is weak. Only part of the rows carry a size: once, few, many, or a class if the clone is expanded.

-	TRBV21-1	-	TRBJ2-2	CASSDNNGELFF	TGTGCCAGCAGCGATAACAACGGGGAGCTGTTTTTT
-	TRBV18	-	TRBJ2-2	CASPQTSGELFF	TGTGCCAGCCCCCAGACAAGCGGGGAGCTGTTTTTT
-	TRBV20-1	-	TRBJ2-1	CSAFGNEQFF	TGCAGTGCGTTCGGCAATGAGCAGTTCTTC
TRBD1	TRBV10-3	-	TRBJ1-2	CAISAQLGQGRNYGYTF	TGTGCCATCAGCGCGCAATTAGGACAGGGGAGAAACTATGGCTACACCTTC
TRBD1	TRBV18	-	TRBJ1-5	CASSPSTGGNQPQHF	TGTGCCAGCTCACCGTCGACAGGGGGTAATCAGCCCCAGCATTTT
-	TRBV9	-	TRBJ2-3	CASSVAADTQYF	TGTGCCAGCAGCGTAGCTGCAGATACGCAGTATTTT
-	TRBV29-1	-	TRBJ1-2	CSVFRGGPLGYTF	TGCAGCGTTTTCCGGGGAGGGCCCCTTGGCTACACCTTC
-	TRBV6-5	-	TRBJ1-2	CASSYSTGTYGYTF	TGTGCCAGCAGCTACTCAACAGGGACCTATGGCTACACCTTC
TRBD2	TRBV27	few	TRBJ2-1	CASSPLHRTSGSSRFF	TGTGCCAGCAGTCCCCTACACCGGACTAGCGGGAGTAGTAGGTTCTTC
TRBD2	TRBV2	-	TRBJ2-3	CASSISGSGADTQYF	TGTGCCAGCAGTATAAGCGGGAGCGGAGCAGATACGCAGTATTTT
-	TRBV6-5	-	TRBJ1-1	CASSEKSNTEAFF	TGTGCCAGCAGTGAGAAATCGAACACTGAAGCTTTCTTT
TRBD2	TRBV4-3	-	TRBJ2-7	CASSQDAIVAGDKPYEQYF	TGCGCCAGCAGCCAAGATGCAATTGTCGCGGGAGATAAGCCCTACGAGCAGTACTTC
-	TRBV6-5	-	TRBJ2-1	CASSFDSYNEQFF	TGTGCCAGCAGTTTTGACAGCTACAATGAGCAGTTCTTC
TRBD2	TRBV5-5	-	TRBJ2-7	CASSSVTSGNWKQYF	TGTGCCAGCAGCTCCGTGACTAGCGGGAATTGGAAGCAGTACTTC
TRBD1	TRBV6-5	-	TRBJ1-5	CASRLFRGPNQPQHF	TGTGCCAGCAGATTATTCAGGGGGCCCAATCAGCCCCAGCATTTT
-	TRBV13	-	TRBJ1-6	CASSQTGRNSPLHF	TGTGCCAGCAGCCAGACAGGTCGTAATTCACCCCTCCACTTT
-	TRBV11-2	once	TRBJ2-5	CASSLAGETQYF	TGTGCCAGCAGCTTAGCAGGAGAGACCCAGTACTTC
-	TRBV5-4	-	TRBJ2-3	CASSLGGQNTDTQYF	TGTGCCAGCAGCTTGGGGGGGCAGAACACAGATACGCAGTATTTT
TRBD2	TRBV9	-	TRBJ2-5	CASSFDSVAGGRETQYF	TGTGCCAGCAGCTTCGATTCAGTAGCGGGAGGGCGAGAGACCCAGTACTTC
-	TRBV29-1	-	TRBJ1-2	CSVARSNYGYTF	TGCAGCGTTGCTAGGTCTAACTATGGCTACACCTTC
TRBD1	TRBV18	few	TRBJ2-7	CASSPPDRDYEQYF	TGTGCCAGCTCACCCCCGGACAGGGACTACGAGCAGTACTTC
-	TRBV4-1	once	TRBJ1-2	CASSHLRARVYGYTF	TGCGCCAGCAGCCATCTTCGCGCGAGGGTCTACGGCTACACCTTC
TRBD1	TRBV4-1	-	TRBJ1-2	CASSSRGQGGFDGYTF	TGCGCCAGCAGTTCAAGGGGACAGGGAGGGTTTGACGGCTACACCTTC
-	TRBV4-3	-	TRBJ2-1	CASSLRSYNEQFF	TGCGCCAGCAGCCTTCGGTCCTACAATGAGCAGTTCTTC
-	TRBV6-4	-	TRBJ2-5	CASSEMIGTPQYF	TGTGCCAGCAGTGAAATGATCGGGACTCCCCAGTACTTC
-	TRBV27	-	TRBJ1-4	CASSLSPILQGGREKLFF	TGTGCCAGCAGTTTATCTCCTATACTCCAGGGTGGGCGAGAAAAACTGTTTTTT
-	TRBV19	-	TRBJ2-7	CASSSQGPYEQYF	TGTGCCAGTAGTTCACAGGGACCCTACGAGCAGTACTTC
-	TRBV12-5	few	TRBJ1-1	CASGLSGENEAFF	TGTGCTAGTGGTTTGAGTGGGGAGAATGAAGCTTTCTTT
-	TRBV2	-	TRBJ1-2	CASSEWQGNGYTF	TGTGCCAGCAGTGAATGGCAGGGGAATGGCTACACCTTC
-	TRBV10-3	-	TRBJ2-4	CAISGTDKNIQYF	TGTGCCATCAGTGGGACAGACAAAAACATTCAGTACTTC
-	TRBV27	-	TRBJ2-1	CASSLGYPNEQFF	TGTGCCAGCAGTTTGGGCTACCCTAATGAGCAGTTCTTC
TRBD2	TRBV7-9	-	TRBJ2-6	CASSLAAGRGSGANVLTF	TGTGCCAGCAGCTTAGCGGCAGGGAGGGGTTCTGGGGCCAACGTCCTGACTTTC
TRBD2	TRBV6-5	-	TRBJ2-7	CASSYSGGTYEQYF	TGTGCCAGCAGTTACTCGGGGGGGACTTACGAGCAGTACTTC
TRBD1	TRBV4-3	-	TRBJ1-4	CASSQVLGGGTNEKLFF	TGCGCCAGCAGCCAAGTGCTAGGGGGCGGAACTAATGAAAAACTGTTTTTT
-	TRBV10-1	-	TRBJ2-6	CASSVGGSGANVLTF	TGCGCCAGCAGTGTAGGAGGCTCTGGGGCCAACGTCCTGACTTTC
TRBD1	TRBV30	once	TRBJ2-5	CAWRRPGDRGSWGETQYF	TGTGCCTGGAGACGGCCCGGGGACAGGGGATCGTGGGGAGAGACCCAGTACTTC
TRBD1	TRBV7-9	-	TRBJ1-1	CASSWSGGTEAFF	TGTGCCAGCAGCTGGTCAGGGGGCACTGAAGCTTTCTTT
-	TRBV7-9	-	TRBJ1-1	CASSLGGASNTEAFF	TGTGCCAGCAGCTTAGGGGGCGCATCGAACACTGAAGCTTTCTTT
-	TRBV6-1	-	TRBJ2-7	CASSARDSRGYEQYF	TGTGCCAGCAGTGCTCGGGACTCTCGGGGGTACGAGCAGTACTTC
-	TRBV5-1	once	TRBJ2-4	CASSVGTQKNIQYF	TGCGCCAGCAGCGTGGGGACACAAAAAAACATTCAGTACTTC
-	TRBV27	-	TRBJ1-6	CASSLVEYNSPLHF	TGTGCCAGCAGTTTGGTAGAGTATAATTCACCCCTCCACTTT
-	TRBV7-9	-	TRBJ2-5	CASSLFDQETQYF	TGTGCCAGCAGCTTATTCGACCAAGAGACCCAGTACTTC
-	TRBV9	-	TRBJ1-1	CASSPRGGAFF	TGTGCCAGCAGCCCCCGGGGAGGAGCTTTCTTT
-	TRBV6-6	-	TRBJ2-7	CASSYGQHYEQYF	TGTGCCAGCAGTTATGGGCAGCACTACGAGCAGTACTTC
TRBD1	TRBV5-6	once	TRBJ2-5	CASSLVAGGRETQYF	TGTGCCAGCAGCTTGGTGGCAGGGGGCCGGGAGACCCAGTACTTC
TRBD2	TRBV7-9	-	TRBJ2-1	CASSLVGWTSGTSYNEQFF	TGTGCCAGCAGCTTAGTGGGGTGGACTAGCGGGACGTCCTACAATGAGCAGTTCTTC
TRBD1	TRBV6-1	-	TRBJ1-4	CASSEGTGGHEKLFF	TGTGCCAGCAGTGAAGGGACAGGAGGACATGAAAAACTGTTTTTT
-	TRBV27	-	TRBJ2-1	CASNLREGPSNEQFF	TGTGCCAGCAACCTCCGAGAGGGCCCCTCTAATGAGCAGTTCTTC
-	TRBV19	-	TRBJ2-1	CASTGERMDEQFF	TGTGCCAGTACAGGGGAACGTATGGATGAGCAGTTCTTC
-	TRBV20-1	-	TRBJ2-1	CSARVVAEQFF	TGCAGTGCTAGAGTAGTTGCTGAGCAGTTCTTC
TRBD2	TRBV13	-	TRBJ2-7	CASSFGSGAAYEQYF	TGTGCCAGCAGCTTCGGTAGCGGGGCCGCCTACGAGCAGTACTTC
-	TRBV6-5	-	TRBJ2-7	CASSFSGISYEQYF	TGTGCCAGCAGTTTCTCCGGGATATCCTACGAGCAGTACTTC
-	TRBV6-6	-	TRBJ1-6	CASILDGTVNSPLHF	-
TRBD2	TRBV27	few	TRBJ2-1	CASSWGSGRDNEQFF	TGTGCCAGCAGTTGGGGGAGCGGGAGGGACAATGAGCAGTTCTTC
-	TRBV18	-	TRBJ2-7	CASSPGGGGIEQYF	TGTGCCAGCTCACCAGGAGGGGGAGGGATTGAGCAGTACTTC
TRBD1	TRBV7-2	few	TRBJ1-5	CASSPGTANNQPQHF	TGTGCCAGCAGTCCCGGGACAGCCAACAATCAGCCCCAGCATTTT
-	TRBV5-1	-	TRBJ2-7	CASSSSGGSYEQYF	TGCGCCAGCAGCAGCAGTGGCGGGTCCTACGAGCAGTACTTC